Listed below are T cell receptor beta chains from one sample, sequenced in a study of beta chain features in type 1 diabetes. The repertoire was sequenced with immunoSEQ multiplex PCR; TCRdb's copy has only in-frame clones and lacks some. This sample has some 60,000 clones, with roughly 60% found just once. Sequencing was done on a sample of Tregs from blood. All receptors derive from a woman between 18 and 29 years old in good health. CDR3s leave out the opening cysteine and the closing phenylalanine or tryptophan.

V: TRBV6-5
CDR3: ASSYSIAFYGYEQY

V: TRBV4-3
CDR3: ASSQGLGTGGYEQY

V: TRBV18
CDR3: ASSPVQQGGFGYT

V: TRBV30
CDR3: AWSQEAFTEAF

V: TRBV18
CDR3: ASSQTYGELF

V: TRBV28
CDR3: ASSLFGGVVNTEAF

V: TRBV4-1
CDR3: ASSRGDGLF

V: TRBV25-1
CDR3: ASSGEETQY

V: TRBV2
CDR3: ASSGGQSNQPQH

V: TRBV4-2
CDR3: ASSPIQGPSTEAF

V: TRBV4-2
CDR3: ASSVRGGYT

V: TRBV4-2
CDR3: ASSQVENSNQPQH

V: TRBV30
CDR3: AWSVRGGLAVYNEQF

V: TRBV2
CDR3: ASRAVFTTDTQY

V: TRBV29-1
CDR3: SVETGTGGYEQY

V: TRBV5-6
CDR3: ASSSSQGADTQY

V: TRBV7-2
CDR3: ASSLAPSGAYEQY

V: TRBV5-1
CDR3: ASSLEPETNTEAF

V: TRBV7-3
CDR3: ASSSDISTGELF

V: TRBV6-5
CDR3: ASRRLAGAVDEQF

V: TRBV5-1
CDR3: ASGTDSSYEQY

V: TRBV5-1
CDR3: ASSLAGRAVNEQF

V: TRBV7-9
CDR3: ASSIQGYGYT

V: TRBV6-1
CDR3: ASRMGQNYGYT

V: TRBV29-1
CDR3: SVGVNTEAF

V: TRBV5-1
CDR3: ATRRQGSYNEQF

V: TRBV5-1
CDR3: ASSLDAAGYT

V: TRBV5-1
CDR3: ASSSLALTGNEQF

V: TRBV28
CDR3: ASSLDRATDTQY

V: TRBV6-1
CDR3: ASSEEPQRANEQF

V: TRBV9
CDR3: ASSEDSRGTEAF

V: TRBV7-9
CDR3: ASSRQGVGETQY

V: TRBV30
CDR3: AWRLDRGITGELF

V: TRBV6-6
CDR3: ASSRRQGIRDTEAF

V: TRBV7-8
CDR3: ASSPGTPNQPQH

V: TRBV4-1
CDR3: ASSQGPQGYGYT

V: TRBV21-1
CDR3: ASSPPRGPNKNIQY

V: TRBV7-1
CDR3: ASSFTGLGNQPQH

V: TRBV5-1
CDR3: ASSLLAGGREQF

V: TRBV2
CDR3: ASSQTTMGGRREQY

V: TRBV6-5
CDR3: ASSPQGSENIQY

V: TRBV5-4
CDR3: ASSLGREGWGETQY

V: TRBV20-1
CDR3: SARDYSEAF

V: TRBV5-1
CDR3: ASSHGEGQATQETQY

V: TRBV19
CDR3: ASSSIQGRGNQPQH